This record concerns one T cell receptor (beta chain) sequence. Its target is unknown. The sample originates from a study of cytomegalovirus exposure and HLA in healthy donors. Study results and caveats: The study carried out a later analysis of TCR beta sequences. It associated some 17,000 of them with specific HLA alleles at a false discovery rate of 0.05.

Healthy bone marrow donors supplied every sample. It was with 60 Vbeta and 13 Jbeta primers that the PCR ran. The method was immunoSEQ multiplex PCR; TCRdb's version includes in-frame clones alone and lacks a portion of them. The profile shows approximately 130,000 clones, around 82% of them singletons. The CDR3 is 15 amino acids. J gave up 0 bases and V 4 bases, and 1 base lay outside the gene matches. CDR1 is SEHNR and CDR2 is FQNEAQ in the germline V gene (reference sequence). The chain recombines TRBV7-9 with TRBJ2-5; TRBD2 agrees at 11 bases. The sequence derives from a man aged 50-60 years in good health and CMV-seronegative. The specimen was PBMCs. The CDR3 DNA reads as TGTGCCAGCAGCTCGACTAGCGGGAACCAAGAGACCCAGTACTTC. The encoded protein is CASSSTSGNQETQYF.